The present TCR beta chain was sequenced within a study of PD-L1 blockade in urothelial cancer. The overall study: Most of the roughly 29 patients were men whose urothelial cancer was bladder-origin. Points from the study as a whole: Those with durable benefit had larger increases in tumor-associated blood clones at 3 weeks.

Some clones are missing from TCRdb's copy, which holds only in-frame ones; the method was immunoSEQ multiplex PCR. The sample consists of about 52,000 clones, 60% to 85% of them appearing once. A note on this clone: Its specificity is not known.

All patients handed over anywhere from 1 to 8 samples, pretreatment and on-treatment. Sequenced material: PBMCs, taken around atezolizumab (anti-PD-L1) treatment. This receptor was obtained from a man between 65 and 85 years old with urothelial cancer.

The CDR3 protein is CASSPGLAEMETQYF. Written as DNA, the CDR3 is TGCGCCAGCAGCCCGGGACTAGCGGAAATGGAGACCCAGTACTTC. The rearrangement joins TRBV5-1 to TRBJ2-5, with 11 nucleotides matching TRBD2. The CDR3 is 15 amino acids. CDR1 and CDR2 (germline): SGHRS, YFSETQ. V trimming: 4 bases; J trimming: 5 bases; junction bases outside the gene matches: 7.